Each of the 18 T cell receptor beta chains below was sequenced from the same sample in a study of identical twins. TCRdb called the 5' RACE reads again in MiXCR, with one record for every CDR3 protein. This table has hundreds of thousands of distinct CDR3 sequences, 8% to 9.5% appearing once. The data also belong to a second study, concerning yellow fever vaccine responses in identical twins.

The source material was CD8+ T cells sorted from blood. Receptor source: a woman between 18 and 29 years old in good health.

This clonotype was picked up a small number of times. The DNA of the CDR3 is TGCGCCAGCAGCTCTTCACCTTACTACAATGAGCAGTTCTTC. This translates into CASSSSPYYNEQFF. This chain uses TRBV5-1 with TRBJ2-1; D is unresolved. Trimming cost V 3 bases and J 3 bases, with 10 bases left between them. Germline V CDR1 and CDR2: SGHRS, YFSETQ. This CDR3 region has 14 residues.

This clonotype was observed many times. The rearrangement uses TRBV5-1 and TRBJ2-3; D remains unclear. V lost 0 bases to trimming and J lost 2 bases, with 16 bases between them. The CDR3 has 17 amino acids. In germline, CDR1 is SGHRS, CDR2 YFSETQ. CDR3 region: CASSLALGTSTTDTQYF. The CDR3 DNA reads TGCGCCAGCAGCTTGGCATTGGGCACTTCTACCACAGATACGCAGTATTTT.

This clonotype showed up many times. The gene calls are TRBV12-3 or TRBV12-4 and TRBJ2-7; D remains ambiguous. The V end was cut by 5 bases, the J end by 1 base, with 6 bases between. The CDR3 has 12 residues. The CDR3 loop is CASSPNSYEQYF. In nucleotides, the CDR3 is TGTGCCAGCAGTCCGAATTCCTACGAGCAGTACTTC.

There are a few counts of this clonotype. The chain joins TRBV25-1 to TRBJ2-3, with 11 bases fitting TRBD2. The CDR3 covers 16 residues. The germline V gene encodes CDR1 MGHDK and CDR2 SYGVNS. V dropped 3 bases and J dropped 0; count of bases not matched to a gene: 2. The DNA for the CDR3 is TGTGCCAGCAGTGAGACTAGCGGGATAAGCACAGATACGCAGTATTTT. Translating gives CASSETSGISTDTQYF.

The V call is TRBV20-1, the J call TRBJ2-1, with 8 positions matching TRBD2. The CDR3 consists of 17 residues. J was trimmed by 3 bases and V by 6 bases; bases with no gene match: 16. The germline V gene encodes CDR1 DFQATT and CDR2 SNEGSKA (reference sequence). The CDR3 DNA reads as TGCAGTGCCGGTGCAACCCGGGGCCTAGCGGGCTACAATGAGCAGTTCTTC. Residues: CSAGATRGLAGYNEQFF.

This clonotype was seen ten or more times. This chain joins TRBV10-3 and TRBJ2-3; 7 positions agree with TRBD2. The CDR3 sequence is 15 residues long. CDR1 is ENHRY and CDR2 is SYGVKD in the germline V gene. Trimming cost V 8 bases and J 0 bases; bases outside gene matches: 8. The CDR3 coding sequence is TGTGCCATCCTCGGGGCGGGAGAGAGCACAGATACGCAGTATTTT. It encodes CAILGAGESTDTQYF.

This clonotype was picked up many times. The chain carries TRBV4-3 and TRBJ2-1, with D unresolved. The CDR3 totals 15 residues. The germline V and J ends were trimmed by 1 base and 4 bases, with 11 bases remaining between them. Germline V gene lookup returns CDR1 LGHNA and CDR2 YSLEER. CDR3 loop: CASSQGKRNYNEQFF. The CDR3 region has the DNA TGCGCCAGCAGCCAAGGAAAGAGGAATTACAATGAGCAGTTCTTC.

The V and J genes are TRBV2 and TRBJ2-5; 9 nucleotides agree with TRBD2. Germline V gene sequence: CDR1 SNHLY, CDR2 FYNNEI. CDR3 size: 14 residues. The ends lost 1 base at V and 6 bases at J; junction bases unmatched: 3. CDR3: CASSEGGGAQTQYF. As DNA, the CDR3 is TGTGCCAGCAGTGAAGGCGGGGGGGCTCAGACCCAGTACTTC.

The V and J genes are TRBV27 and TRBJ2-5, with 9 bases matching TRBD1. Trimming took 6 bases from V and 0 from J; bases not matched to a gene: 2. CDR1 is MNHEY, CDR2 SMNVEV, per germline (reference sequence). This CDR3 region has 14 residues. The CDR3 DNA is TGTGCCAGCAGCGACAGGGGGTACCAAGAGACCCAGTACTTC. As protein: CASSDRGYQETQYF.

This clonotype came up a few times. The chain has TRBV4-2 and TRBJ2-7; TRBD1 aligns across 7 bases. The junction had 7 bases not matched to a gene; V was cut back by 6 bases and J by 5 bases. The germline gives CDR1 LGHNA, CDR2 YNFKEQ. The CDR3 is 13 amino acids. The CDR3 sequence is CASSPQGGHEQYF. The DNA of the CDR3 is TGTGCCAGCAGTCCACAAGGGGGCCACGAGCAGTACTTC.

This clonotype was recorded at least ten times. In DNA form, the CDR3 reads TGTGCCAGCAGTGCCCCGGACAGTTACGAGCAGTACTTC. It specifies CASSAPDSYEQYF. The V call is TRBV25-1, the J call TRBJ2-7, with a weak D call TRBD1 (6 bases). The CDR3 is made up of 13 amino acids. Germline lookup yields CDR1 MGHDK and CDR2 SYGVNS. V lost 4 bases to trimming and J lost 4 bases, with 11 bases between them.

This clonotype was counted only a few times. The rearrangement links TRBV6-6 to TRBJ2-2; D is ambiguous. The germline V gene encodes CDR1 MNHNY and CDR2 SVGAGI (reference sequence). V shed 6 bases and J shed 6 bases, with 8 bases lying between them. The CDR3 is 12 amino acids. As DNA, the CDR3 is TGTGCCAGCAGAGCGACACCCGGGGAGCTGTTTTTT. Its protein is CASRATPGELFF.

The table lists this clonotype with a few counts. This sequence joins TRBV7-3 and TRBJ2-5, with D hard to call. V lost 5 bases to trimming and J lost 0 bases, with 10 bases between them. The CDR3 extends over 14 amino acids. Germline values: CDR1 SGHTA, CDR2 FQGTGA. This chain's CDR3 is CASSEGPHQETQYF. The CDR3, as DNA: TGTGCCAGCAGCGAAGGCCCCCACCAAGAGACCCAGTACTTC.

The table lists this clonotype with a few counts. The J gene is TRBJ2-2, the V gene TRBV6-5; 11 bases align to TRBD1. This CDR3 is built from 19 residues. V trimming: 0 bases; J trimming: 9 bases; junction bases outside the gene matches: 15. Germline V gene data show CDR1 as MNHEY and CDR2 as SVGAGI. The CDR3 spells CASSYSPPRFGQGARELFF. The CDR3 DNA follows: TGTGCCAGCAGTTACTCACCCCCCCGATTCGGACAGGGGGCGCGGGAGCTGTTTTTT.

Many counts were recorded for this clonotype. V and J are TRBV4-1 and TRBJ2-7, with 8 bases lining up with TRBD1. Per the germline V gene, CDR1 is MGHRA and CDR2 is YSYEKL. The CDR3 runs to 15 residues. V lost 4 bases to trimming and J lost 3 bases; unmatched junction nucleotides: 8. CDR3 nucleotide sequence: TGCGCCAGCAGCCTCAGACAGGGGAAGAACTACGAGCAGTACTTC. This translates into CASSLRQGKNYEQYF.

This clonotype was picked up a small number of times. The J gene is TRBJ1-5, the V gene TRBV11-3; no definite D call. Germline loops: CDR1 SGHNT, CDR2 YENEEA. This CDR3 has 14 residues. Trimming pared 4 bases from V and 0 bases from J, leaving 7 bases between. CDR3 in DNA: TGTGCCAGCAGCTCCAGGATTAGCAATCAGCCCCAGCATTTT. Amino acid sequence: CASSSRISNQPQHF.

This clonotype was recorded at least ten times. The genes are TRBV4-1 and TRBJ2-7; 7 bases map to TRBD1. The V segment lost 5 bases and the J segment 3 bases; nucleotides outside the gene matches: 10. Germline loops: CDR1 MGHRA, CDR2 YSYEKL. This CDR3 has 15 residues. The CDR3, as DNA: TGCGCCAGCAGCTTTCGACCGGGACAGAACTACGAGCAGTACTTC. Translation gives CASSFRPGQNYEQYF.

In this sample, this clonotype turned up a few times. The chain uses TRBV18 and TRBJ2-5; unclear D gene. This CDR3 contains 17 residues. Trimming removed 2 bases at V and 0 bases at J, with 16 bases between. CDR1 is KGHSH, CDR2 LQKENI, per germline. In DNA form, the CDR3 reads TGTGCCAGCTCACCAGGAGTAACGCTTCCAAACCAAGAGACCCAGTACTTC. As protein: CASSPGVTLPNQETQYF.